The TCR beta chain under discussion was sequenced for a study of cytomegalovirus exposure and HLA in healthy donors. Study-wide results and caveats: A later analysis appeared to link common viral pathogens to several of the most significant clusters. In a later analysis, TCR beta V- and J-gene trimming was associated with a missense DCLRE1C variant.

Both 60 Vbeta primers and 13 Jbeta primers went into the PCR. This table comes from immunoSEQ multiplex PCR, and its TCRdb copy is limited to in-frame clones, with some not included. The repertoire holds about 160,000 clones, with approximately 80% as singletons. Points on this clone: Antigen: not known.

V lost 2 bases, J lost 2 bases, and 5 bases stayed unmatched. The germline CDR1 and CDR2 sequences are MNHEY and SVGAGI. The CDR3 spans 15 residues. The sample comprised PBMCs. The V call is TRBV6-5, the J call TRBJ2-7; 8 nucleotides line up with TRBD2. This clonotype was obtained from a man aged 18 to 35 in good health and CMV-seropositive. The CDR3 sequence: CASSYRDSGTYEQYF. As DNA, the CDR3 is TGTGCCAGCAGTTACCGTGATAGCGGGACCTACGAGCAGTACTTC.